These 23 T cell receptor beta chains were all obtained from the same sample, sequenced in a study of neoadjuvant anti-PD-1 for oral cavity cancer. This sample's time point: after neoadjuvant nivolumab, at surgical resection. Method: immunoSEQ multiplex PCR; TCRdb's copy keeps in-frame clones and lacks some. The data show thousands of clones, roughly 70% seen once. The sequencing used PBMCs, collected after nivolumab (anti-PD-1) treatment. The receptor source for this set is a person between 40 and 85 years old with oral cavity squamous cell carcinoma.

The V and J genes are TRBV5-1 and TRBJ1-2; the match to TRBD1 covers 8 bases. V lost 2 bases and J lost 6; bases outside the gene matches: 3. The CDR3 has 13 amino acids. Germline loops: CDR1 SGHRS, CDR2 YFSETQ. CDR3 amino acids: CASSLQGVNGYTF. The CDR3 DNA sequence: TGCGCCAGCAGCTTACAGGGGGTGAATGGCTACACCTTC.

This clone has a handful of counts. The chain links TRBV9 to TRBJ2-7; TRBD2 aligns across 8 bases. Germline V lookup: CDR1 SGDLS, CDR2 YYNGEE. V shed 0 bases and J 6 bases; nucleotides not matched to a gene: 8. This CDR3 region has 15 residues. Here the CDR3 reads CASSVASAGGGEQYF. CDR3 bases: TGTGCCAGCAGCGTAGCTTCGGCGGGGGGCGGCGAGCAGTACTTC.

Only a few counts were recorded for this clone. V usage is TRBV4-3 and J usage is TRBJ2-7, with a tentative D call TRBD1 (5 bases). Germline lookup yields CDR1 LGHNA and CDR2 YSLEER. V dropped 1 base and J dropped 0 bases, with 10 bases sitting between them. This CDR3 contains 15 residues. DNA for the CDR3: TGCGCCAGCAGCCAAGGCAGGGAAGGCTCCTACGAGCAGTACTTC. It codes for CASSQGREGSYEQYF.

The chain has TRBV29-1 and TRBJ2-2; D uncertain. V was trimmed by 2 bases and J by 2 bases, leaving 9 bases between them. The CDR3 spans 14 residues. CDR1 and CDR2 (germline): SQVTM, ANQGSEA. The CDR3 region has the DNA TGCAGCGTTGAACTCTACCGAAACACCGGGGAGCTGTTTTTT. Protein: CSVELYRNTGELFF.

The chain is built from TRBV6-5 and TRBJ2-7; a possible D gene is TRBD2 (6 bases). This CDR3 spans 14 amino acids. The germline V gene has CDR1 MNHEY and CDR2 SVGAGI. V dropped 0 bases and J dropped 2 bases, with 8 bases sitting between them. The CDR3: CASSYSEGTYEQYF. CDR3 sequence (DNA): TGTGCCAGCAGTTACTCGGAGGGTACCTACGAGCAGTACTTC.

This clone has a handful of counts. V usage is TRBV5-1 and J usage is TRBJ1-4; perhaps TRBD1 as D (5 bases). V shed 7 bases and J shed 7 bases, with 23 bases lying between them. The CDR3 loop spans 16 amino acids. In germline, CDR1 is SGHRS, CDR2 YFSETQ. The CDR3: CASATKGRGEGEKLFF. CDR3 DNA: TGCGCCAGCGCCACTAAAGGGAGGGGAGAAGGTGAAAAACTGTTTTTT.

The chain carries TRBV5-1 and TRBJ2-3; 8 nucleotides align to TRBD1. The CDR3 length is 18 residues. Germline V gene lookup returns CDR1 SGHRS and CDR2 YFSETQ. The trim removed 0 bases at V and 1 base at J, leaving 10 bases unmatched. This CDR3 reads CASSLEPGGREGTDTQYF. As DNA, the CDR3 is TGCGCCAGCAGCTTGGAGCCAGGGGGCCGAGAGGGCACAGATACGCAGTATTTT. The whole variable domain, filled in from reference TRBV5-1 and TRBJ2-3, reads KAGVTQTPRYLIKTRGQQVTLSCSPISGHRSVSWYQQTPGQGLQFLFEYFSETQRNKGNFPGRFSGRQFSNSRSEMNVSTLELGDSALYLCASSLEPGGREGTDTQYFGPGTRLTVL.

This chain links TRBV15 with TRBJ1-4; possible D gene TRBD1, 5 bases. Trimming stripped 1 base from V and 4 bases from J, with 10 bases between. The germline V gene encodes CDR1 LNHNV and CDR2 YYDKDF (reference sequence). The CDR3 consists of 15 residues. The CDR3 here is CATSRGGRLNEKLFF. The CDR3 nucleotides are TGTGCCACCAGCAGAGGGGGCAGGCTTAATGAAAAACTGTTTTTT. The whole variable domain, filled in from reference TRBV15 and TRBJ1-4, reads DAMVIQNPRYQVTQFGKPVTLSCSQTLNHNVMYWYQQKSSQAPKLLFHYYDKDFNNEADTPDNFQSRRPNTSFCFLDIRSPGLGDTAMYLCATSRGGRLNEKLFFGSGTQLSVL.

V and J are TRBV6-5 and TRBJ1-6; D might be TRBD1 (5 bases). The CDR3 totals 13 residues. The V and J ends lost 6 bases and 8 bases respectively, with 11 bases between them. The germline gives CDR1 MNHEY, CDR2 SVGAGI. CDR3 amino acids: CASSRVSDSPLHF. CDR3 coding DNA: TGTGCCAGCAGCAGGGTTTCCGATTCACCCCTCCACTTT.

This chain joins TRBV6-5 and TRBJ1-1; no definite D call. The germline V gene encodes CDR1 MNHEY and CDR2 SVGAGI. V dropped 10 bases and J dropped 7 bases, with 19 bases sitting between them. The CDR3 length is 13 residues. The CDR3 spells CATYEAPILEAFF. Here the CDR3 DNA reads TGTGCCACTTATGAGGCTCCAATACTTGAAGCTTTCTTT.

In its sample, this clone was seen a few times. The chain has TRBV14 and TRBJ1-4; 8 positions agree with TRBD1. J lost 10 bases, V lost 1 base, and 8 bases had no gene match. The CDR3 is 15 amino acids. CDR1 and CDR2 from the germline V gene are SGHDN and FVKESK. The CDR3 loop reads CASSQGEGGTGKLFF. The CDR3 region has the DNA TGTGCCAGCAGCCAAGGGGAGGGAGGGACAGGAAAACTGTTTTTT.

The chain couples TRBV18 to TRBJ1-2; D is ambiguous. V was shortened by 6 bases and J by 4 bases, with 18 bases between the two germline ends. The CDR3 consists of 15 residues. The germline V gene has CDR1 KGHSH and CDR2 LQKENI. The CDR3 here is CASSQEPESFYGYTF. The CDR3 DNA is TGTGCCAGCTCCCAGGAACCCGAATCTTTCTATGGCTACACCTTC.

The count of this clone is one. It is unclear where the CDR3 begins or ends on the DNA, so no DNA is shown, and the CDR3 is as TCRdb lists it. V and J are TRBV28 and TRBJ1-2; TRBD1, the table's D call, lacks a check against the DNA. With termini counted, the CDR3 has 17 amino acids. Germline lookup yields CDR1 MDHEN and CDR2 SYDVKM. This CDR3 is CASSSSGQVDLGYGYTF.

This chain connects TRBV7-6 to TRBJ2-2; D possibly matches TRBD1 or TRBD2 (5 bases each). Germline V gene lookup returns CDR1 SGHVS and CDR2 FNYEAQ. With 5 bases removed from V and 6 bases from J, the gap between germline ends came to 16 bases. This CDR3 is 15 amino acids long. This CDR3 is CASSPGIGVSGELFF. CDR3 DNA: TGTGCCAGCAGCCCCGGGATAGGGGTATCCGGGGAGCTGTTTTTT.

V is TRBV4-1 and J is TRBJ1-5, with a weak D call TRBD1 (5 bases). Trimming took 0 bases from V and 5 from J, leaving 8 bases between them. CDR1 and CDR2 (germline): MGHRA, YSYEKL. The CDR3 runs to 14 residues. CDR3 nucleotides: TGCGCCAGCAGCCAAGATAGCAGGGATCAGCCCCAGCATTTT. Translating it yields CASSQDSRDQPQHF.

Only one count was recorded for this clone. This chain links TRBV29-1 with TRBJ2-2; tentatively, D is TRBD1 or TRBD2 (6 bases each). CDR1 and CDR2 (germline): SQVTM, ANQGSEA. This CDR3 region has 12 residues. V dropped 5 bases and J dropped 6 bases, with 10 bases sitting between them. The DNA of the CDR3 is TGCAGCGTTCGGAGGGGGTCCGGGGAGCTGTTTTTT. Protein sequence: CSVRRGSGELFF.

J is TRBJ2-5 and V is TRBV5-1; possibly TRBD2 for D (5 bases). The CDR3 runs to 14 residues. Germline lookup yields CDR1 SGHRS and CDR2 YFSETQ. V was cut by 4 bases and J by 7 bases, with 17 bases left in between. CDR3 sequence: CASSLEGSPGTQYF. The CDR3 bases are TGCGCCAGCAGCCTGGAAGGGAGCCCAGGGACCCAGTACTTC.

Here the CDR3 DNA reads TGCGCCAGCAGTGAGTCGGTGGACACTGAAGCTTTCTTT. Protein: CASSESVDTEAFF. This chain connects TRBV10-2 to TRBJ1-1; no clear D gene. Trimming took off 0 bases at V and 3 bases at J, with 5 bases between the two ends. The CDR3 runs to 13 residues. CDR1 and CDR2 (germline): WSHSY, SAAADI.

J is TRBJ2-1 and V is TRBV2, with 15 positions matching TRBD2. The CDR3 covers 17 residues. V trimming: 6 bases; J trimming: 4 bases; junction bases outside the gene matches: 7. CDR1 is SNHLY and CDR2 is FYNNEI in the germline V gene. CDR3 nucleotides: TGTGCCAGCAGGTTCGGGACTAGCGGGGGGCCTTACAATGAGCAGTTCTTC. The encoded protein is CASRFGTSGGPYNEQFF.

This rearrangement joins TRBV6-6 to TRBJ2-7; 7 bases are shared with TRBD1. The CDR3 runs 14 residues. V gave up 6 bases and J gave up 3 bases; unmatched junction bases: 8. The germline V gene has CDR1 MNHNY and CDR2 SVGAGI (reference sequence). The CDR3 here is CASRRPGQFYEQYF. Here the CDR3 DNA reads TGTGCCAGCAGACGACCGGGACAGTTCTACGAGCAGTACTTC.

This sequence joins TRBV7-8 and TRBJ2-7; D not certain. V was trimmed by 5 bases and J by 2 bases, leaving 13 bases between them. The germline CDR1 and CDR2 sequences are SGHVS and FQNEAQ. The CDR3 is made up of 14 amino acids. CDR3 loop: CASSPRGGAYEQYF. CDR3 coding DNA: TGTGCCAGCAGCCCCAGAGGTGGGGCCTACGAGCAGTACTTC.

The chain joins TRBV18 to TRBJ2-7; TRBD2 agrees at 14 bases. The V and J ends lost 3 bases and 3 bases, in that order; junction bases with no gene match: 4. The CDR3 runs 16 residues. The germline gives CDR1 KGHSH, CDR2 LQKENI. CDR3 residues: CASSPGLAGADYEQYF. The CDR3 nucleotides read TGTGCCAGCTCACCGGGACTAGCGGGGGCCGACTACGAGCAGTACTTC.

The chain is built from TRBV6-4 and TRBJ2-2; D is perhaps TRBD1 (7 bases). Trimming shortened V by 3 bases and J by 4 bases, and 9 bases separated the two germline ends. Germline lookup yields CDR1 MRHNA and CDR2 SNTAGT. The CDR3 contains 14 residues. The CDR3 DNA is TGTGCCAGCAGTGAGGAGGGGGCCACCGGGGAGCTGTTTTTT. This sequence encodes CASSEEGATGELFF.